The next 30 T cell receptor beta chains were all read from a single sample in a study of vaccination and CD4 T cells after COVID-19. Cultured CD4+ T cell DNA underwent sequencing with the Oncomine TCR Beta short-read assay. TCRdb re-derived calls from the PCR reads in MiXCR, one entry per CDR3 protein. The data show thousands of distinct CDR3 sequences, under 25% seen once. Treatment described: 10-day PBMC culture with coronavirus spike peptide pools or control peptides (ViraFEST assay). What these receptors recognize is not known. This specimen was CD4+ T cells from blood, cultured in vitro, taken after SARS-CoV-2 vaccination. The receptors stem from a human donor who had recovered from COVID-19.

Of note for this clonotype: This CDR3 fails to terminate in the conserved phenylalanine or tryptophan, so it likely reflects a read error. The chain employs TRBV28 and TRBJ1-2; weak D call: TRBD1 (5 bases). With 4 bases removed from V and 2 bases from J, the gap between germline ends came to 17 bases. Germline values: CDR1 MDHEN, CDR2 SYDVKM. This CDR3 region has 16 residues. This chain's CDR3 is CASSSWGGGPNYGYTC. The CDR3 DNA is TGTGCCAGCAGTTCTTGGGGGGGTGGACCAAACTATGGCTACACCTGC.

This clonotype was detected ten times or more. The gene calls are TRBV20-1 and TRBJ2-5, with no clear D. The CDR3 has 13 amino acids. With 3 bases removed from V and 5 bases from J, the gap between germline ends came to 13 bases. Germline values: CDR1 DFQATT, CDR2 SNEGSKA (reference sequence). Here the CDR3 reads CSASSAPSETQYF. The CDR3 DNA reads TGCAGTGCTAGTTCGGCCCCTTCGGAGACCCAGTACTTC.

By its share, this clonotype is medium-sized. One end of the junction varies from germline; a read error may be responsible. V and J are TRBV15 and TRBJ1-2; no firm D call. Germline loops: CDR1 LNHNV, CDR2 YYDKDF (reference sequence). This CDR3 has 13 residues. In DNA form, the CDR3 reads TGTGCCACCAGCAGAGATCAGAACTACGGCTACACCTTC. It is translated as CATSRDQNYGYTF. The full variable domain, its missing parts supplied by reference TRBV15 and TRBJ1-2, is DAMVIQNPRYQVTQFGKPVTLSCSQTLNHNVMYWYQQKSSQAPKLLFHYYDKDFNNEADTPDNFQSRRPNTSFCFLDIRSPGLGDTAMYLCATSRDQNYGYTFGSGTRLTVV.

V gene TRBV10-3 combines with J gene TRBJ2-3; the match to TRBD2 covers 16 bases. This CDR3 contains 16 residues. The J segment lost 6 bases and the V segment lost 6 bases, leaving 6 bases of the junction unmatched. Germline assignment: CDR1 ENHRY and CDR2 SYGVKD. The CDR3 DNA reads TGTGCCATCAGGGGGACTAGCGGGGGGGCACTGGATACGCAGTATTTT. This sequence encodes CAIRGTSGGALDTQYF.

This clonotype was observed a handful of times. V is TRBV4-3 and J is TRBJ1-6; maybe TRBD1 (6 bases). Germline CDR1 and CDR2: LGHNA and YSLEER. V was pared by 6 bases and J by 5 bases, with 14 bases between. The CDR3 extends over 15 amino acids. The CDR3 DNA sequence: TGCGCCAGCAGACTGACAGGAACCCATAATTCACCCCTCCACTTT. Translation: CASRLTGTHNSPLHF.

By its share, this clonotype is large. The genes are TRBV20-1 and TRBJ2-7, with D unclear. The CDR3 extends over 11 amino acids. CDR1 and CDR2 (germline): DFQATT, SNEGSKA (reference sequence). The V and J ends lost 3 bases and 6 bases respectively, with 9 bases between them. In DNA form, the CDR3 reads TGCAGTGCTAGGGGCAAAGGCGAGCAGTACTTC. Protein: CSARGKGEQYF.

This clonotype was observed a few times. The chain has TRBV6-5 and TRBJ2-1; 10 nucleotides align to TRBD2. Looked up from germline, CDR1 is MNHEY and CDR2 is SVGAGI. This CDR3 has 17 amino acids. V shed 0 bases, J shed 7 bases, and the junction held 9 bases outside the gene matches. CDR3 sequence: CASSYSRSSGGANEQFF. The CDR3 DNA sequence: TGTGCCAGCAGTTACTCGAGATCCAGCGGGGGGGCGAATGAGCAGTTCTTC.

The rearrangement links TRBV19 to TRBJ1-5; no definite D call. This CDR3 region has 14 residues. Germline assignment: CDR1 LNHDA and CDR2 SQIVND (reference sequence). The V end lost 3 bases, the J end lost 3 bases, and 9 bases lay between the germline ends. CDR3: CASSMEEANQPQHF. CDR3 nucleotide sequence: TGTGCCAGTAGTATGGAGGAGGCCAATCAGCCCCAGCATTTT.

This clonotype showed up just a few times. V gene TRBV4-2 combines with J gene TRBJ2-7, with a possible D match to TRBD1 (6 bases). This CDR3 has 17 residues. Germline V gene sequence: CDR1 LGHNA, CDR2 YNFKEQ. The germline V and J ends were trimmed by 2 bases and 1 base, with 18 bases remaining between them. CDR3 DNA sequence: TGTGCCAGCAGCCAATCTATTGCAGGGGCTGATTCCTACGAGCAGTACTTC. It codes for CASSQSIAGADSYEQYF.

The genes are TRBV4-2 and TRBJ2-7; TRBD1 aligns across 7 bases. The CDR3 consists of 16 residues. Germline CDR1 and CDR2: LGHNA and YNFKEQ. V was clipped by 6 bases and J by 3 bases; unmatched bases: 14. The CDR3 region is CASSLQGSSQDYEQYF. The CDR3 DNA reads as TGTGCCAGCAGTTTACAGGGGTCCTCCCAGGACTACGAGCAGTACTTC.

This clonotype is labeled as medium-sized. This chain uses TRBV20-1 with TRBJ2-7, with D possibly TRBD2 on 6 matching bases. This CDR3 comprises 17 residues. Trimming removed 0 bases at V and 0 bases at J, with 18 bases between. Germline V gene lookup returns CDR1 DFQATT and CDR2 SNEGSKA (reference sequence). Written as DNA, the CDR3 is TGCAGTGCTAGAGATTCAGGGTCCGGGAGAAGCTCCTACGAGCAGTACTTC. Protein product: CSARDSGSGRSSYEQYF.

The chain employs TRBV5-1 and TRBJ1-2; D not resolved. Trimming left V 3 bases short and J 2 bases short, with 11 bases between. The CDR3 runs 14 residues. From germline, CDR1 is SGHRS and CDR2 YFSETQ. DNA for the CDR3: TGCGCCAGCAGCTCTGCTGACGGAAACTATGGCTACACCTTC. Amino acids: CASSSADGNYGYTF.

In this sample, this clonotype is medium-sized. This chain links TRBV20-1 with TRBJ2-5, with TRBD2 matching 10 bases. Looked up from germline, CDR1 is DFQATT and CDR2 is SNEGSKA (reference sequence). The V and J ends lost 3 bases and 7 bases, in that order; junction bases with no gene match: 5. The CDR3 has 13 residues. CDR3 loop: CSARTSGRRTQYF. As DNA, the CDR3 is TGCAGTGCTAGGACTAGCGGGCGGAGGACCCAGTACTTC.

This sequence joins TRBV10-2 and TRBJ1-1; D is uncertain. V dropped 4 bases and J dropped 4 bases, with 16 bases sitting between them. This CDR3 has 15 residues. The germline V gene encodes CDR1 WSHSY and CDR2 SAAADI. CDR3 sequence: CASSGFRRVGTEAFF. Here the CDR3 DNA reads TGCGCCAGCAGTGGGTTTAGGAGGGTGGGCACTGAAGCTTTCTTT.

The rearrangement joins TRBV4-3 to TRBJ2-6, with a tentative D call TRBD1 (5 bases). The CDR3 contains 18 residues. V was cut by 0 bases and J by 0 bases, with 12 bases left in between. Germline V CDR1 and CDR2: LGHNA, YSLEER. The CDR3 DNA sequence: TGCGCCAGCAGCCAAGACAGGGCGAGATCCTCTGGGGCCAACGTCCTGACTTTC. Encoded protein: CASSQDRARSSGANVLTF.

By frequency in the sample, this clonotype is medium-sized (0.01 to 0.1%). V is TRBV6-1 and J is TRBJ2-7, with TRBD1 matching over 8 bases. This CDR3 is 13 amino acids long. The V gene's germline CDR1 is MNHNS and CDR2 SASEGT. With V trimmed by 8 bases and J by 2 bases, 5 bases remained unmatched. The CDR3 region is CASQKTGAYEQYF. The CDR3 region has the DNA TGTGCCAGCCAAAAGACAGGGGCCTACGAGCAGTACTTC.

The V gene is TRBV29-1, the J gene TRBJ2-3; D is unresolved. Germline assignment: CDR1 SQVTM and CDR2 ANQGSEA. V lost 5 bases to trimming and J lost 1 base, with 10 bases between them. The CDR3 is 13 amino acids. CDR3 nucleotide sequence: TGCAGCGTTTTGAGGTCTGGCACAGATACGCAGTATTTT. Translated, it gives CSVLRSGTDTQYF.

There are a few counts of this clonotype. This chain joins TRBV19 and TRBJ2-7, with D unclear. CDR1 LNHDA and CDR2 SQIVND come from the germline V gene (reference sequence). CDR3 size: 15 residues. Trimming pared 5 bases from V and 2 bases from J, leaving 16 bases between. CDR3 region: CASSFTGSATYEQYF. For the CDR3, the DNA is TGTGCCAGTAGTTTCACCGGGTCCGCAACCTACGAGCAGTACTTC.

This clonotype was recorded many times. The chain has TRBV20-1 and TRBJ2-3; 8 bases match TRBD1. CDR1 DFQATT and CDR2 SNEGSKA come from the germline V gene (reference sequence). Trimming took 7 bases from V and 1 from J; bases not matched to a gene: 7. This CDR3 region has 14 residues. Here the CDR3 reads CSGIQGAGTDTQYF. The CDR3 DNA sequence: TGCAGTGGGATTCAGGGGGCTGGCACAGATACGCAGTATTTT.

The V gene is TRBV27, the J gene TRBJ2-3; perhaps TRBD1 as D (6 bases). V lost 3 bases and J lost 1, with 14 bases in between. The germline V gene has CDR1 MNHEY and CDR2 SMNVEV (reference sequence). The CDR3 length is 16 residues. The CDR3 bases are TGTGCCAGCAGTTTGCCCACAGGGATCGGCACAGATACGCAGTATTTT. It yields the protein CASSLPTGIGTDTQYF.

The table lists this clonotype with a count of one. A read error may explain this, as a much larger clone is one base away. The CDR3 does not close with the conserved phenylalanine or tryptophan, likely indicating a read error. The genes are TRBV7-2 and TRBJ2-5, with D perhaps being TRBD1 or TRBD2 (6 bases each). Trimming removed 2 bases at V and 5 bases at J, with 15 bases between. Germline CDR1 SGHTA, CDR2 FQGNSA. The CDR3 totals 15 residues. The CDR3 nucleotides read TGTGCCAGCAGCTTAAGTTGGGGGGCTCAGGAGACCCAGTACTAC. This gives the protein CASSLSWGAQETQYY.

There are many counts of this clonotype. The chain is built from TRBV7-8 and TRBJ2-7, with 7 positions matching TRBD1. CDR1 is SGHVS and CDR2 is FQNEAQ in the germline V gene. The J segment lost 2 bases and the V segment lost 1 base, leaving 17 bases of the junction unmatched. The CDR3 extends over 19 amino acids. CDR3 region: CASSLVRRGRQGFAYEQYF. The CDR3 DNA is TGTGCCAGCAGCTTAGTGCGGAGAGGGAGACAGGGCTTTGCCTACGAGCAGTACTTC.

This sequence joins TRBV2 and TRBJ1-2, with 8 bases that match TRBD1. Germline V gives CDR1 SNHLY, CDR2 FYNNEI. This CDR3 comprises 15 residues. The trim removed 6 bases at V and 1 base at J, leaving 7 bases unmatched. The CDR3 is CASRTGTGDNYGYTF. CDR3 DNA: TGTGCCAGCAGAACCGGGACAGGAGATAACTATGGCTACACCTTC.

Within the sample, this clonotype is medium-sized. The chain uses TRBV20-1 and TRBJ2-7; no definite D call. Trimming removed 1 base from V and 4 bases from J, with 20 bases in between. Germline lookup yields CDR1 DFQATT and CDR2 SNEGSKA (reference sequence). This CDR3 contains 16 residues. CDR3 amino acids: CSARGGEVLMAYEQYF. The DNA for the CDR3 is TGCAGTGCTAGAGGTGGAGAGGTTCTCATGGCGTACGAGCAGTACTTC.

This clonotype has only a few counts. The rearrangement uses TRBV28 and TRBJ2-7; D uncertain. The CDR3 is made up of 17 amino acids. In germline, CDR1 is MDHEN, CDR2 SYDVKM. With 7 bases removed from V and 1 base from J, the gap between germline ends came to 23 bases. The CDR3 DNA reads as TGTGCCAGCACCCCCCCTGGCCCGGGCCAAAGTTCCTACGAGCAGTACTTC. It yields the protein CASTPPGPGQSSYEQYF.

The rearrangement joins TRBV5-5 to TRBJ1-2; 9 nucleotides match TRBD1. CDR1 is SGHKS and CDR2 is YYEKEE in the germline V gene (reference sequence). This CDR3 has 16 amino acids. Trimming took 4 bases from V and 8 from J; bases not matched to a gene: 15. For the CDR3, the DNA is TGTGCCAGCAGCGTTTACTCCGGGACAGGGAGCGGGGGCTACACCTTC. Residues: CASSVYSGTGSGGYTF.

This clonotype showed up just a few times. V gene TRBV20-1 combines with J gene TRBJ2-1, with TRBD2 identical over 13 bases. CDR3 length: 18 amino acids. V was pared by 8 bases and J by 0 bases, with 13 bases of the junction left unmatched. In germline, CDR1 is DFQATT, CDR2 SNEGSKA (reference sequence). The CDR3 DNA reads as TGCAGTTGCCTTGGACTAGCGGGAGAGGGGAGCTCCTACAATGAGCAGTTCTTC. Translating it yields CSCLGLAGEGSSYNEQFF.

The chain joins TRBV20-1 to TRBJ2-1, with 7 positions matching TRBD2. CDR3 length equals 14 residues. The ends lost 7 bases at V and 2 bases at J; junction bases unmatched: 8. Germline loops: CDR1 DFQATT, CDR2 SNEGSKA (reference sequence). The CDR3 bases are TGCAGTGGGATGGGACTAACCCCCTACAATGAGCAGTTCTTC. This translates into CSGMGLTPYNEQFF.

The chain joins TRBV28 to TRBJ2-3, with 12 positions matching TRBD2. The V gene end was trimmed by 4 bases and the J gene end by 5 bases; junction bases not matched to a gene: 4. The CDR3 sequence is 15 residues long. Germline values: CDR1 MDHEN, CDR2 SYDVKM. The CDR3, as DNA: TGTGCCAGCAGTTCTAGCGGGAGGGCCGGAGATACGCAGTATTTT. It specifies CASSSSGRAGDTQYF. Together with reference TRBV28 and TRBJ2-3, the CDR3 gives the full variable domain: DVKVTQSSRYLVKRTGEKVFLECVQDMDHENMFWYRQDPGLGLRLIYFSYDVKMKEKGDIPEGYSVSREKKERFSLILESASTNQTSMYLCASSSSGRAGDTQYFGPGTRLTVL.

This clonotype rates as medium-sized (0.01 to 0.1%). This chain connects TRBV20-1 to TRBJ2-5, with TRBD2 as a possible D gene (6 bases). Germline values: CDR1 DFQATT, CDR2 SNEGSKA (reference sequence). The CDR3 covers 13 residues. The CDR3 loop is CSERLVGLETQYF. The CDR3 bases are TGCAGCGAGAGACTAGTTGGATTGGAGACCCAGTACTTC.